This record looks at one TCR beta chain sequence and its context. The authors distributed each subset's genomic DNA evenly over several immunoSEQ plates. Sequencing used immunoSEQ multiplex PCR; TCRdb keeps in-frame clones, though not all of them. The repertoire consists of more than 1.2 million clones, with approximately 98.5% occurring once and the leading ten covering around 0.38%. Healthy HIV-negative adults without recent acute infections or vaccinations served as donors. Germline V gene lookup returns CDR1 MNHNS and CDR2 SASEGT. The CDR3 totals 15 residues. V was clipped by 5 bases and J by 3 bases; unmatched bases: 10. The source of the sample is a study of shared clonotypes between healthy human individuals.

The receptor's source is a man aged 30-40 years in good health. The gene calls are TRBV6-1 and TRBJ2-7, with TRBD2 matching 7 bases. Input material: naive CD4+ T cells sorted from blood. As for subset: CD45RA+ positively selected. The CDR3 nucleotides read TGTGCCAGCAGTACACTAACGCGCGGGAGCTACGAGCAGTACTTC. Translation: CASSTLTRGSYEQYF.